These 20 T cell receptor beta chains came from one sample sequenced in a study of blood T cell repertoires in COVID-19. Clones were read by immunoSEQ multiplex PCR, and TCRdb kept only the in-frame ones, dropping some. The sample has 46,000 or so clones; around 86% are singletons. Input material: peripheral blood. The receptors come from a man aged 55 to 69 with active or convalescent COVID-19.

CDR3 protein: CASSPRPTVTNEKLFF. The CDR3 DNA is TGTGCCAGCAGCCCCCGCCCTACAGTGACTAATGAAAAACTGTTTTTT. This chain connects TRBV9 to TRBJ1-4; no firm D call. Between the trimmed V and J ends, which lost 4 bases and 2 bases, there was a span of 15 bases. This CDR3 has 16 residues. CDR1 and CDR2 from the germline V gene are SGDLS and YYNGEE.

This clone was detected once. The chain joins TRBV5-1 to TRBJ1-2; TRBD1 matches at 9 bases. Trimming at V came to 4 bases and at J to 3 bases, leaving 7 bases not matched to a gene. Germline CDR1 is SGHRS and CDR2 is YFSETQ. The length of the CDR3 is 15 residues. The DNA for the CDR3 is TGCGCCAGCAGCGAACAGGGGGCGCGCGACTATGGCTACACCTTC. Protein: CASSEQGARDYGYTF. Combining the CDR3 with reference TRBV5-1 and TRBJ1-2 gives the whole variable domain KAGVTQTPRYLIKTRGQQVTLSCSPISGHRSVSWYQQTPGQGLQFLFEYFSETQRNKGNFPGRFSGRQFSNSRSEMNVSTLELGDSALYLCASSEQGARDYGYTFGSGTRLTVV.

The genes are TRBV7-2 and TRBJ2-1; 7 positions match TRBD1. V was pared by 5 bases and J by 2 bases, with 3 bases of the junction left unmatched. Germline V gives CDR1 SGHTA, CDR2 FQGNSA. This CDR3 has 14 residues. This CDR3 is CASSDGQAYNEQFF. CDR3 DNA: TGTGCCAGCAGCGACGGACAGGCCTACAATGAGCAGTTCTTC.

The V call is TRBV9, the J call TRBJ2-1; D is perhaps TRBD2 (7 bases). Germline lookup yields CDR1 SGDLS and CDR2 YYNGEE. Between the trimmed V and J ends, which lost 3 bases and 8 bases, there was a span of 18 bases. The CDR3 is 15 residues long. CDR3 in amino acids: CASSAEGRAGDEQFF. The CDR3 DNA follows: TGTGCCAGCAGCGCAGAGGGGAGGGCAGGGGATGAGCAGTTCTTC.

This chain links TRBV5-1 with TRBJ1-2, with TRBD1 matching over 7 bases. Trimming took 3 bases from V and 1 from J; bases not matched to a gene: 6. Germline-derived CDR1 and CDR2 are SGHRS and YFSETQ. This CDR3 has 15 residues. The CDR3 coding sequence is TGCGCCAGCAGCTCGGACAGGCGAGATAACTATGGCTACACCTTC. It yields the protein CASSSDRRDNYGYTF. Looking up the rest from reference TRBV5-1 and TRBJ1-2 gives the full variable domain: KAGVTQTPRYLIKTRGQQVTLSCSPISGHRSVSWYQQTPGQGLQFLFEYFSETQRNKGNFPGRFSGRQFSNSRSEMNVSTLELGDSALYLCASSSDRRDNYGYTFGSGTRLTVV.

The chain recombines TRBV4-1 with TRBJ2-2; D unresolved. The CDR3 is 16 residues long. V lost 0 bases and J lost 2, with 10 bases in between. Germline V CDR1 and CDR2: MGHRA, YSYEKL. CDR3 amino acids: CASSQDRVINTGELFF. CDR3 DNA sequence: TGCGCCAGCAGCCAAGACCGGGTTATCAACACCGGGGAGCTGTTTTTT.

This chain joins TRBV27 and TRBJ1-5; 8 nucleotides match TRBD1. Germline CDR1 reads MNHEY; CDR2 reads SMNVEV (reference sequence). V shed 2 bases and J 2 bases; nucleotides not matched to a gene: 5. The CDR3 runs 16 residues. CDR3 bases: TGTGCCAGCAGTTTAACAGGGGGGTATGGCAATCAGCCCCAGCATTTT. Translation: CASSLTGGYGNQPQHF.

The V and J genes are TRBV10-3 and TRBJ2-3, with D maybe TRBD2 (5 bases). The CDR3 has 14 residues. Trimming removed 7 bases from V and 1 base from J, with 12 bases in between. Germline CDR1 ENHRY, CDR2 SYGVKD. DNA for the CDR3: TGTGCCATCACGCCTAGCTTGGGCACAGATACGCAGTATTTT. Its protein is CAITPSLGTDTQYF.

The DNA for the CDR3 is TGTGCCAGCAGTCGGGAGACCGACACCGGGGAGCTGTTTTTT. Protein product: CASSRETDTGELFF. The chain couples TRBV5-4 to TRBJ2-2; TRBD2 might be the D (6 bases). The CDR3 covers 14 residues. The V end lost 5 bases, the J end lost 3 bases, and 11 bases lay between the germline ends. The germline CDR1 and CDR2 sequences are SGHNT and YYREEE (reference sequence).

This chain connects TRBV18 to TRBJ1-6; TRBD1 aligns across 7 bases. CDR3 length: 14 amino acids. V shed 6 bases, J shed 6 bases, and the junction held 5 bases outside the gene matches. Germline loops: CDR1 KGHSH, CDR2 LQKENI. This CDR3 reads CASSPTGFNSPLHF. In DNA, the CDR3 is TGTGCCAGCTCCCCGACAGGGTTTAATTCACCCCTCCACTTT. The whole variable domain, remainder taken from reference TRBV18 and TRBJ1-6, is NAGVMQNPRHLVRRRGQEARLRCSPMKGHSHVYWYRQLPEEGLKFMVYLQKENIIDESGMPKERFSAEFPKEGPSILRIQQVVRGDSAAYFCASSPTGFNSPLHFGNGTRLTVT.

The V and J genes are TRBV10-3 and TRBJ1-1, with D possibly matching TRBD1 (5 bases). The V and J ends lost 2 bases and 3 bases respectively, with 10 bases between them. The CDR3 covers 14 residues. Germline V lookup: CDR1 ENHRY, CDR2 SYGVKD. The CDR3 sequence is CAISERTGDTEAFF. The CDR3 nucleotides are TGTGCCATCAGTGAGCGCACGGGGGACACTGAAGCTTTCTTT.

The chain combines TRBV24-1 with TRBJ2-5; a possible D gene is TRBD1 (6 bases). This CDR3 is 16 amino acids long. CDR1 is KGHDR and CDR2 is SFDVKD in the germline V gene. Trimming removed 1 base from V and 1 base from J, with 12 bases in between. CDR3 coding DNA: TGTGCCACCAGTGATTTCTCATCGACAGGCCAAGAGACCCAGTACTTC. It codes for CATSDFSSTGQETQYF.

V usage is TRBV3-1 (or the pseudogene TRBV3-2) and J usage is TRBJ1-3, with unresolved D. Trimming cost V 0 bases and J 2 bases, with 23 bases left between them. The CDR3 extends over 20 amino acids. Germline CDR1 LGHDT, CDR2 YNNKEL (reference sequence). CDR3 region: CASSQEAGLFDNWTGNTIYF. The CDR3 region has the DNA TGTGCCAGCAGCCAAGAGGCGGGATTGTTCGATAATTGGACTGGAAACACCATATATTTT.

This rearrangement joins TRBV5-6 to TRBJ1-1; 7 nucleotides align to TRBD1. With 4 bases clipped from V and 4 bases from J, the junction kept 4 bases outside the gene matches. CDR1 and CDR2 (germline): SGHDT, YYEEEE. CDR3 size: 13 residues. The CDR3 sequence: CASSSNRGTEAFF. The CDR3 bases are TGTGCCAGCAGCAGCAACAGGGGCACTGAAGCTTTCTTT.

The table lists this clone with a count of one. The chain uses TRBV28 and TRBJ1-5; TRBD1 matches at 8 bases. The CDR3 is made up of 15 amino acids. Trimming took 8 bases from V and 6 from J; bases not matched to a gene: 12. Germline CDR1 MDHEN, CDR2 SYDVKM. The CDR3 region has the DNA TGTGCCAGCCAGAGTGGTCAGGGGGCAGGTCAGCCCCAGCATTTT. It specifies CASQSGQGAGQPQHF.

V and J are TRBV5-1 and TRBJ1-2; 11 nucleotides align to TRBD1. The CDR3 sequence is 15 residues long. Germline loops: CDR1 SGHRS, CDR2 YFSETQ. J gave up 6 bases and V 4 bases, and 8 bases lay outside the gene matches. In DNA form, the CDR3 reads TGCGCCAGCAGCCCCCGGACAGGGGGCTCCAATGGCTACACCTTC. Protein product: CASSPRTGGSNGYTF.

This sequence joins TRBV4-3 and TRBJ2-7; TRBD1 matches at 10 bases. The CDR3 has 17 residues. V lost 3 bases to trimming and J lost 5 bases; unmatched junction nucleotides: 13. Germline V gene lookup returns CDR1 LGHNA and CDR2 YSLEER. As DNA, the CDR3 is TGCGCCAGCAGCCATAGAATCGCCGGGACAGGGGTAGACGAGCAGTACTTC. Encoded protein: CASSHRIAGTGVDEQYF.

This chain uses TRBV19 with TRBJ1-1; D gene ambiguous. Germline values: CDR1 LNHDA, CDR2 SQIVND (reference sequence). Trimming stripped 7 bases from V and 0 bases from J, with 12 bases between. There are 14 residues in the CDR3. CDR3 sequence reads: CASIGVTMNTEAFF. CDR3 DNA: TGTGCCAGTATAGGTGTTACTATGAACACTGAAGCTTTCTTT.

The V gene is TRBV27, the J gene TRBJ2-1, with 10 bases that match TRBD1. CDR1 and CDR2 from the germline V gene are MNHEY and SMNVEV (reference sequence). There are 14 residues in the CDR3. J gave up 8 bases and V 3 bases, and 4 bases lay outside the gene matches. This CDR3 reads CASSLGQGYDEQFF. CDR3 nucleotides: TGTGCCAGCAGTTTGGGACAGGGGTACGATGAGCAGTTCTTC.

The genes are TRBV28 and TRBJ1-2; D call uncertain. The germline V gene encodes CDR1 MDHEN and CDR2 SYDVKM. The V and J ends lost 3 bases and 4 bases respectively, with 9 bases between them. The CDR3 runs 13 residues. The DNA of the CDR3 is TGTGCCAGCAGTTTGAGAGGTATCTATGGCTACACCTTC. Translation: CASSLRGIYGYTF.